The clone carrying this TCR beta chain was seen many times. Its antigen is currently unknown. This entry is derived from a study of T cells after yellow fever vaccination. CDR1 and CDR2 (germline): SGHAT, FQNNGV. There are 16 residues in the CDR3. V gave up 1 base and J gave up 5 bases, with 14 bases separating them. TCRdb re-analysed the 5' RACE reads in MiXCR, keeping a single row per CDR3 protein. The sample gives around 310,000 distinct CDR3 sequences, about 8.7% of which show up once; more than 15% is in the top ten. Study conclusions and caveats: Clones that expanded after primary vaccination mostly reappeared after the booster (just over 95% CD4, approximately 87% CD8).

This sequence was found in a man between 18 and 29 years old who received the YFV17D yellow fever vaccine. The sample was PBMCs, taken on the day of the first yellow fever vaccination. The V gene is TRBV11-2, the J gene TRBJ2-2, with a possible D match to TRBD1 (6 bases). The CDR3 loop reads CASSLGQVLTTGELFF. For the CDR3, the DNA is TGTGCCAGCAGCTTAGGACAGGTTCTGACGACCGGGGAGCTGTTTTTT.